The present T cell receptor beta chain was sequenced within a study of blood T cell repertoires in COVID-19. Produced via immunoSEQ multiplex PCR; TCRdb's table is partial and in-frame only. The data hold roughly 300,000 clones, with 92% observed a single time. This clone was counted a single time. The conserved phenylalanine or tryptophan normally closing the CDR3 is absent here, so this likely arose from a read error. The DNA is omitted, as the CDR3 cannot be located on it reliably, and the CDR3 follows TCRdb's listing. Germline V CDR1 and CDR2: LGHDT, YNNKEL (reference sequence). The CDR3 contains 11 residues when both ends are counted.

The chain joins TRBV3-1 (or the pseudogene TRBV3-2) to TRBJ2-7; TRBD2 reflects the table's D call only, with no check against the DNA. The sequenced sample consisted of PBMCs or T cells enriched from blood (not recorded which). This TCR was sampled from a woman between 25 and 40 years old who had recovered from COVID-19. The CDR3 loop reads CASSQEVWGED.